These 20 T cell receptor beta chains were all obtained from the same sample, sequenced in a study of response to subunit inactivated influenza vaccine. TCRdb processed the RT-PCR reads anew with MiXCR; each CDR3 protein has one entry. Here the sample spans approximately 500,000 distinct CDR3 sequences, roughly 15% being singletons. Here the sequenced sample was PBMCs from blood, taken roughly 13 days after vaccination. All receptors derive from a man between 45 and 60 years old who received an inactivated influenza vaccine.

This clonotype has more than one count but fewer than ten. V gene TRBV6-5 combines with J gene TRBJ2-2, with TRBD2 identical over 7 bases. CDR1 is MNHEY and CDR2 is SVGAGI in the germline V gene. The CDR3 spans 12 residues. With 10 bases clipped from V and 5 bases from J, the junction kept 4 bases outside the gene matches. CDR3: CAIGGGTGELFF. The CDR3, as DNA: TGTGCCATTGGGGGGGGGACCGGGGAGCTGTTTTTT.

This clonotype was detected ten times or more. CDR3 DNA: TGCAGTGCTAGTGGTTCGGCTAGCGGGAGCTCAAGCTCCTACGAGCAGTACTTC. This sequence encodes CSASGSASGSSSSYEQYF. The chain is built from TRBV20-1 and TRBJ2-7; 10 bases fit TRBD2. The CDR3 totals 18 residues. CDR1 is DFQATT and CDR2 is SNEGSKA in the germline V gene (reference sequence). The trim removed 3 bases at V and 0 bases at J, leaving 14 bases unmatched.

This clonotype was seen more than once but under ten times. The chain employs TRBV5-1 and TRBJ2-5; 7 positions agree with TRBD1. Trimming removed 6 bases from V and 2 bases from J; junction bases left unmatched: 7. Germline CDR1 is SGHRS and CDR2 is YFSETQ. CDR3 size: 14 residues. The CDR3 DNA reads as TGCGCCAGCACACCGACAGGGCCACAAGAGACCCAGTACTTC. Translating it yields CASTPTGPQETQYF. Drawing the rest from reference TRBV5-1 and TRBJ2-5, the complete variable domain is KAGVTQTPRYLIKTRGQQVTLSCSPISGHRSVSWYQQTPGQGLQFLFEYFSETQRNKGNFPGRFSGRQFSNSRSEMNVSTLELGDSALYLCASTPTGPQETQYFGPGTRLLVL.

The chain employs TRBV2 and TRBJ2-1; D not certain. CDR1 and CDR2 from the germline V gene are SNHLY and FYNNEI. V lost 7 bases and J 6 bases, leaving 7 bases between the germline ends. This CDR3 is 11 amino acids long. The CDR3 region has the DNA TGTGCCAGCAAAACCCGCAATGAGCAGTTCTTC. Translating gives CASKTRNEQFF.

The gene calls are TRBV28 and TRBJ2-3; 8 nucleotides agree with TRBD1. Trimming removed 6 bases from V and 6 bases from J; junction bases left unmatched: 8. This CDR3 region has 14 residues. Germline V lookup: CDR1 MDHEN, CDR2 SYDVKM. The DNA of the CDR3 is TGTGCCAGCAGCCAAGACAGGGGTGGGGATACGCAGTATTTT. Residues: CASSQDRGGDTQYF. Full variable domain (missing parts from reference TRBV28 and TRBJ2-3): DVKVTQSSRYLVKRTGEKVFLECVQDMDHENMFWYRQDPGLGLRLIYFSYDVKMKEKGDIPEGYSVSREKKERFSLILESASTNQTSMYLCASSQDRGGDTQYFGPGTRLTVL.

This clonotype came up many times. The V and J genes are TRBV7-9 and TRBJ1-6; 7 nucleotides agree with TRBD1. CDR1 and CDR2 (germline): SEHNR, FQNEAQ (reference sequence). The V segment lost 5 bases and the J segment 9 bases; nucleotides outside the gene matches: 10. This CDR3 has 15 amino acids. The CDR3 loop reads CASSPDRQGRSPLHF. The CDR3 DNA reads as TGTGCCAGCAGCCCCGACCGACAGGGCCGTTCACCCCTCCACTTT.

The CDR3 DNA follows: TGTGCCAGCAGTCCTAGCTGGGGGGCCTACGAGCAGTACTTC. This translates into CASSPSWGAYEQYF. The chain carries TRBV6-1 and TRBJ2-7, with D possibly TRBD2 on 6 matching bases. V was clipped by 5 bases and J by 2 bases, with 13 bases between them. The CDR3 covers 14 residues. Germline loops: CDR1 MNHNS, CDR2 SASEGT.

This clonotype showed up just a few times. The V and J genes are TRBV5-1 and TRBJ2-3; a possible D gene is TRBD1 (5 bases). The CDR3 loop spans 15 amino acids. Trimming left V 1 base short and J 1 base short, with 10 bases between. Per the germline V gene, CDR1 is SGHRS and CDR2 is YFSETQ. The CDR3 loop reads CASSLQGMGTDTQYF. CDR3 in DNA: TGCGCCAGCAGCTTGCAGGGCATGGGCACAGATACGCAGTATTTT.

This clonotype was seen many times. The J gene is TRBJ2-1, the V gene TRBV12-3 or TRBV12-4; maybe TRBD2 (5 bases). Trimming cost V 6 bases and J 4 bases, with 10 bases left between them. This CDR3 comprises 13 residues. The CDR3 coding sequence is TGTGCCAGCAGAATCGGACTTTACAATGAGCAGTTCTTC. It yields the protein CASRIGLYNEQFF.

V gene TRBV4-1 combines with J gene TRBJ2-7; D assignment may be TRBD1 or TRBD2 (5 bases each). V was trimmed by 1 base and J by 1 base, leaving 14 bases between them. The germline V gene encodes CDR1 MGHRA and CDR2 YSYEKL. The length of the CDR3 is 16 residues. This CDR3 reads CASSQGLRESSYEQYF. Here the CDR3 DNA reads TGCGCCAGCAGCCAAGGGCTCAGGGAGTCTTCCTACGAGCAGTACTTC.

Comment on this clonotype: A read error is possible here, since a much larger clone lies one base away. The chain uses TRBV5-1 and TRBJ2-2; TRBD1 matches at 10 bases. The CDR3 extends over 15 amino acids. J was trimmed by 10 bases and V by 7 bases; bases with no gene match: 13. Germline CDR1 SGHRS, CDR2 YFSETQ. The CDR3 region has the DNA TGCGCCAGCGGCACCGGGACAGGGGAGATCGTGGAGCTGTTTTTT. Protein sequence: CASGTGTGEIVELFF.

V and J are TRBV29-1 and TRBJ1-2; a possible D gene is TRBD1 (5 bases). V dropped 4 bases and J dropped 8 bases, with 11 bases sitting between them. CDR3 length: 11 residues. CDR1 is SQVTM, CDR2 ANQGSEA, per germline. Here the CDR3 DNA reads TGCAGCGTTGGGGGGTGGCGCGGCTACACCTTC. Translating gives CSVGGWRGYTF.

There are a few counts of this clonotype. This rearrangement joins TRBV20-1 to TRBJ2-4, with no clear D. The germline V and J ends were trimmed by 1 base and 3 bases, with 13 bases remaining between them. Germline assignment: CDR1 DFQATT and CDR2 SNEGSKA (reference sequence). This CDR3 is 15 amino acids long. CDR3 bases: TGCAGTGCTAGAGCCAACGGACGGCTCAAAAACATTCAGTACTTC. Its protein product is CSARANGRLKNIQYF.

The J gene is TRBJ2-2, the V gene TRBV20-1; 7 nucleotides align to TRBD1. CDR1 DFQATT and CDR2 SNEGSKA come from the germline V gene (reference sequence). V shed 5 bases, J shed 4 bases, and the junction held 7 bases outside the gene matches. The length of the CDR3 is 14 residues. CDR3 nucleotide sequence: TGCAGTGCTTCTCGACAGGGCGGCACCGGGGAGCTGTTTTTT. It codes for CSASRQGGTGELFF.

This clonotype was seen only a few times. CDR3 nucleotide sequence: TGTGCCAGCACCTCAGACGGGAGTTACTACAATGAGCAGTTCTTC. Amino acid sequence: CASTSDGSYYNEQFF. The rearrangement joins TRBV12-3 or TRBV12-4 to TRBJ2-1, with D possibly matching TRBD2 (6 bases). CDR3 length: 15 residues. V was pared by 7 bases and J by 3 bases, with 16 bases between.

This clonotype was seen at least ten times. The rearrangement joins TRBV4-3 to TRBJ2-1, with TRBD2 matching 9 bases. The J segment lost 4 bases and the V segment lost 1 base, leaving 11 bases of the junction unmatched. The CDR3 covers 18 residues. Germline loops: CDR1 LGHNA, CDR2 YSLEER. The CDR3 reads CASSQALAGRYLYNEQFF. The CDR3 nucleotides read TGCGCCAGCAGCCAAGCGCTAGCGGGAAGGTACTTGTACAATGAGCAGTTCTTC.

In nucleotides, the CDR3 is TGTGCCACCAGCAGAGGACCAGTCTCCTACGAGCAGTACTTC. It translates to CATSRGPVSYEQYF. The V gene is TRBV15, the J gene TRBJ2-7; D ambiguous. The V end was cut by 1 base, the J end by 0 bases, with 7 bases between. CDR1 is LNHNV, CDR2 YYDKDF, per germline (reference sequence). This CDR3 contains 14 residues.

This clonotype was seen a handful of times. J is TRBJ2-3 and V is TRBV28, with 9 bases lining up with TRBD2. The J segment lost 0 bases and the V segment lost 5 bases, leaving 6 bases of the junction unmatched. The CDR3 spans 16 residues. Germline V gene lookup returns CDR1 MDHEN and CDR2 SYDVKM. CDR3 in amino acids: CASSPPSGVSTDTQYF. The CDR3 DNA sequence: TGTGCCAGCAGTCCCCCTAGCGGGGTGAGCACAGATACGCAGTATTTT.

The chain uses TRBV29-1 and TRBJ2-7; the match to TRBD1 covers 8 bases. Germline lookup yields CDR1 SQVTM and CDR2 ANQGSEA. The CDR3 totals 12 residues. Trimming took 4 bases from V and 3 from J; bases not matched to a gene: 2. The CDR3 loop reads CSVATGGYEQYF. The DNA for the CDR3 is TGCAGCGTTGCTACAGGGGGCTACGAGCAGTACTTC.

This clonotype was counted only a few times. The J gene is TRBJ2-1, the V gene TRBV6-2 or TRBV6-3; unclear D gene. CDR1 is MNHEY, CDR2 SVGEGT, per germline. V dropped 0 bases and J dropped 6 bases, with 12 bases sitting between them. The CDR3 runs to 15 residues. The CDR3 DNA is TGTGCCAGCAGTTACTCAGCAGCCGACTCCAATGAGCAGTTCTTC. Protein product: CASSYSAADSNEQFF.